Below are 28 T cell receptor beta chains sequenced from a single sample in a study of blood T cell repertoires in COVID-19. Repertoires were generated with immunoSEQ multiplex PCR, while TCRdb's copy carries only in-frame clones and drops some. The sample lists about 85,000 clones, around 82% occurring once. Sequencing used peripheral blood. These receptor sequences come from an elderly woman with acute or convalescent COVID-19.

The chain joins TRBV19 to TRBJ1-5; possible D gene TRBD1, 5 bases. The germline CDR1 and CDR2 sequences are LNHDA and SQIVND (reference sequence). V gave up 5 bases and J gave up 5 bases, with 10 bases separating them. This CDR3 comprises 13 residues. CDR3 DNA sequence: TGTGCCAGTAGTCCAGGGTTGGATCAGCCCCAGCATTTT. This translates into CASSPGLDQPQHF.

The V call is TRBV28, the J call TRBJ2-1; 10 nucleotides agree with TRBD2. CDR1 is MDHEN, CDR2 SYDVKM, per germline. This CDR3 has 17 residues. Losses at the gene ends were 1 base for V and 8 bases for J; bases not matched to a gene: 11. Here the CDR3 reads CASSLLGLAGEVDEQFF. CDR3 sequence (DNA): TGTGCCAGCAGTTTATTAGGGCTAGCGGGAGAGGTTGATGAGCAGTTCTTC.

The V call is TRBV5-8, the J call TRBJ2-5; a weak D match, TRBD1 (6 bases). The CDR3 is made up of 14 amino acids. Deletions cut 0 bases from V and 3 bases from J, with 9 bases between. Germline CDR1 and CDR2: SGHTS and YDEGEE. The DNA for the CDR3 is TGTGCCAGCAGCTTGGGAACAGGGAAAGAGACCCAGTACTTC. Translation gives CASSLGTGKETQYF.

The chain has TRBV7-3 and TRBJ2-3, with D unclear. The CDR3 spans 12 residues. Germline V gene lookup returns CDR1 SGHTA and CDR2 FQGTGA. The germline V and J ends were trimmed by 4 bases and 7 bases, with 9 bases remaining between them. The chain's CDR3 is CASSYDTNTQYF. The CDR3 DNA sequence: TGTGCCAGCAGCTACGATACTAATACGCAGTATTTT.

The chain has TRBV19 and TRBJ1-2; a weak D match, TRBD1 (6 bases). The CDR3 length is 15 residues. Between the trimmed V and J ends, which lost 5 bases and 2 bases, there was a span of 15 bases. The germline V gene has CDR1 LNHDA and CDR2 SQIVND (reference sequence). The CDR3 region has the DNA TGTGCCAGTAGTTTCGACAGGTTGGGGAACTATGGCTACACCTTC. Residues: CASSFDRLGNYGYTF. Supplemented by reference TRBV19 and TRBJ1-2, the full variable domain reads DGGITQSPKYLFRKEGQNVTLSCEQNLNHDAMYWYRQDPGQGLRLIYYSQIVNDFQKGDIAEGYSVSREKKESFPLTVTSAQKNPTAFYLCASSFDRLGNYGYTFGSGTRLTVV.

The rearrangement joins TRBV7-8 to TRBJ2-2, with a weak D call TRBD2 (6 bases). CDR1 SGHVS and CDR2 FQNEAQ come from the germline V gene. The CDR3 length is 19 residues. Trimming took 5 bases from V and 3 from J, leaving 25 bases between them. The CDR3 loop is CASSRDLIRREYDTGELFF. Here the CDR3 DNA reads TGTGCCAGCAGCCGAGATCTTATTAGACGGGAGTACGACACCGGGGAGCTGTTTTTT.

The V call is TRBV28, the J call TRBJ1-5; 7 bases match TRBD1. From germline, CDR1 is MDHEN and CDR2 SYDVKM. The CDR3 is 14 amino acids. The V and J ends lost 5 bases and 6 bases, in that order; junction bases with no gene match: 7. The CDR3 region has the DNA TGTGCCAGCAGTCAGACAGGGATGAGTCAGCCCCAGCATTTT. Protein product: CASSQTGMSQPQHF. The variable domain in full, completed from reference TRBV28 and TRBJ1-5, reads DVKVTQSSRYLVKRTGEKVFLECVQDMDHENMFWYRQDPGLGLRLIYFSYDVKMKEKGDIPEGYSVSREKKERFSLILESASTNQTSMYLCASSQTGMSQPQHFGDGTRLSIL.

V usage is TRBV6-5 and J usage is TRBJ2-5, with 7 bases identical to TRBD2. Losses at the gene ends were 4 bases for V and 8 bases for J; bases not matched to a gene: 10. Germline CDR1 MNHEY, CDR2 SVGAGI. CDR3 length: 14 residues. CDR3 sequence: CASSSPGGRETQYF. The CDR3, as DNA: TGTGCCAGCAGTTCCCCGGGGGGACGGGAAACCCAGTACTTC.

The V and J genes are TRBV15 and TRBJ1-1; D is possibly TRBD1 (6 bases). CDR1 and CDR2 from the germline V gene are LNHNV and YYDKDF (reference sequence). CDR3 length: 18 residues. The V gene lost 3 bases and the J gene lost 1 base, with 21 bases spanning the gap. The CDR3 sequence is CATSSPWGGPGGNTEAFF. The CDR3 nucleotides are TGTGCCACCAGCAGTCCCTGGGGGGGGCCGGGAGGGAACACTGAAGCTTTCTTT.

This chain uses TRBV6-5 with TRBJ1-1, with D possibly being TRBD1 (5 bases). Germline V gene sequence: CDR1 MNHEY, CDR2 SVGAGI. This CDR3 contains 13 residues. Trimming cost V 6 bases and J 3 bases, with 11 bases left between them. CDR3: CASRIQADTEAFF. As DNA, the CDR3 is TGTGCCAGCAGAATACAGGCGGACACTGAAGCTTTCTTT.

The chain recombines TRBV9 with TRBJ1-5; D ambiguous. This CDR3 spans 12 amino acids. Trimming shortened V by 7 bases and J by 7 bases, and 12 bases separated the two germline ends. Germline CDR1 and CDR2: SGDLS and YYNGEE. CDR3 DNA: TGTGCCAGCGGAGGGATAGGACAGCCCCAGCATTTT. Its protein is CASGGIGQPQHF.

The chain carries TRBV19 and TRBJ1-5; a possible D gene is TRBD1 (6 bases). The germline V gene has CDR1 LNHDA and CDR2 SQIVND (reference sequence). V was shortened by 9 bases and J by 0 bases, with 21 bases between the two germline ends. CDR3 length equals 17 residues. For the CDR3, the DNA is TGTGCCAGCGGGATAACAACTTTACAGGGTAGCAATCAGCCCCAGCATTTT. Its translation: CASGITTLQGSNQPQHF.

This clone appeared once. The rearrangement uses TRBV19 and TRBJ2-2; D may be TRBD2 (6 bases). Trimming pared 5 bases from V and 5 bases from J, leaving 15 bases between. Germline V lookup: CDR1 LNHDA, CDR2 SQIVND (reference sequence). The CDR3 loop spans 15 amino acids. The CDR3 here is CASSARLGETGELFF. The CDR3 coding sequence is TGTGCCAGTAGTGCAAGACTAGGGGAAACCGGGGAGCTGTTTTTT.

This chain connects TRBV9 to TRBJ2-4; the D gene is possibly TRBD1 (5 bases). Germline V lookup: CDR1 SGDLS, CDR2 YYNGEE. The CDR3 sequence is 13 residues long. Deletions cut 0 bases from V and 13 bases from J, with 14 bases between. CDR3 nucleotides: TGTGCCAGCAGCGTAGAGCCCCTGGGGCAACAGTACTTC. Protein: CASSVEPLGQQYF.

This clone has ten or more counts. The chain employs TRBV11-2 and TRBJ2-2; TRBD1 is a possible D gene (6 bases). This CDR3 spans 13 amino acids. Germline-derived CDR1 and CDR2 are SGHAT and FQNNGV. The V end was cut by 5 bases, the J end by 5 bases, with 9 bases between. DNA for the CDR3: TGTGCCAGCAGCACACAGGGAACCGGGGAGCTGTTTTTT. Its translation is CASSTQGTGELFF.

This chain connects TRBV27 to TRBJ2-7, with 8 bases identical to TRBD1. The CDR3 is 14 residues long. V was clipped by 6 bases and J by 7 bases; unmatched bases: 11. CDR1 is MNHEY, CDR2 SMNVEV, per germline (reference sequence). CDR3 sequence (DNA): TGTGCCAGCAGCCCGGGACAGGTCAGTCGGGAGCAGTACTTC. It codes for CASSPGQVSREQYF.

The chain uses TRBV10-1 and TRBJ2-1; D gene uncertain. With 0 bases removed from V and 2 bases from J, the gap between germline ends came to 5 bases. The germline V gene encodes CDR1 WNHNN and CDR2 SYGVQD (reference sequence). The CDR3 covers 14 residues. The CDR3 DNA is TGCGCCAGCAGTGAGTCTAGCCCCTACAATGAGCAGTTCTTC. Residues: CASSESSPYNEQFF.

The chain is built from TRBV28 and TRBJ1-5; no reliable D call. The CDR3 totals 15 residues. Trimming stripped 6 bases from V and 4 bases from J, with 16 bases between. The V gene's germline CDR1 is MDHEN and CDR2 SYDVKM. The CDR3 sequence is CASSYGSSPNQPQHF. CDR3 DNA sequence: TGTGCCAGCAGCTACGGTTCATCCCCTAATCAGCCCCAGCATTTT.

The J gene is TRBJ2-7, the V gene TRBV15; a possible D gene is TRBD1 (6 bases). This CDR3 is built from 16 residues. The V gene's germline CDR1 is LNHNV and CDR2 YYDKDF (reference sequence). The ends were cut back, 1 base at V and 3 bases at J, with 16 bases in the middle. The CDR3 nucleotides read TGTGCCACCAGCAGAGCCCCAGGACAGCTGCTCTACGAGCAGTACTTC. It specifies CATSRAPGQLLYEQYF.

CDR3 in amino acids: CASSSAYEQYF. CDR3 in DNA: TGTGCCAGCAGCTCTGCCTACGAGCAGTACTTC. The chain recombines TRBV11-2 with TRBJ2-7; D unresolved. The CDR3 is made up of 11 amino acids. V dropped 4 bases and J dropped 2 bases, with 3 bases sitting between them. Germline loops: CDR1 SGHAT, CDR2 FQNNGV.

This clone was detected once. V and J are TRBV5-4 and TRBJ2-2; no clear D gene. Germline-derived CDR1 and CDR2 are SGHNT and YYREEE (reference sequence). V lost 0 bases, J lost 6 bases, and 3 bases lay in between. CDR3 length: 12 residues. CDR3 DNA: TGTGCCAGCAGCTTGGTAGCCGGGGAGCTGTTTTTT. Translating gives CASSLVAGELFF.

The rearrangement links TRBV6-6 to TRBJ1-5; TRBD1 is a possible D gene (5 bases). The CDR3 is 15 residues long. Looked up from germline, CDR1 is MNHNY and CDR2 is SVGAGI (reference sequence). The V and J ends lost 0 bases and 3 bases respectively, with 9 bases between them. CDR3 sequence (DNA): TGTGCCAGCAGTTACTCGGAAGGGGCCAATCAGCCCCAGCATTTT. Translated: CASSYSEGANQPQHF.

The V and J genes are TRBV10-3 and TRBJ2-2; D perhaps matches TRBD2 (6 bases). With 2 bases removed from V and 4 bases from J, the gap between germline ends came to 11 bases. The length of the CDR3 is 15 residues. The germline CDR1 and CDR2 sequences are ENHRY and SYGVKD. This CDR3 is CAISEARAGTGELFF. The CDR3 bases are TGTGCCATCAGTGAGGCTAGAGCGGGCACCGGGGAGCTGTTTTTT.

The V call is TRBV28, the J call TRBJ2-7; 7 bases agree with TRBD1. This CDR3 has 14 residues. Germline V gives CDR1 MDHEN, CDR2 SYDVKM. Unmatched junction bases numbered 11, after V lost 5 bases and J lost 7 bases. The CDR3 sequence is CASSPGDSQGEQYF. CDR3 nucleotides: TGTGCCAGCAGTCCTGGGGACAGCCAGGGGGAGCAGTACTTC.

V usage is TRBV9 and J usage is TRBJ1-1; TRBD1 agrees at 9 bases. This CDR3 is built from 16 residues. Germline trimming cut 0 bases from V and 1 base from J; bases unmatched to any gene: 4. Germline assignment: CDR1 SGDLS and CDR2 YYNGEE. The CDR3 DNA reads TGTGCCAGCAGCGTAGGGGCGGGACAGGGGAACACTGAAGCTTTCTTT. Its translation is CASSVGAGQGNTEAFF.

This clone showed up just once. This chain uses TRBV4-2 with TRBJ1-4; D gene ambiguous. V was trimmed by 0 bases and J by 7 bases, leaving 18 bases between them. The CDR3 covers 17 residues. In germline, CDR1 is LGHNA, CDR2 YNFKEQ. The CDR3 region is CASSQDPRGREVEKLFF. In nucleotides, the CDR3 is TGTGCCAGCAGCCAAGATCCCCGGGGAAGGGAGGTTGAAAAACTGTTTTTT.

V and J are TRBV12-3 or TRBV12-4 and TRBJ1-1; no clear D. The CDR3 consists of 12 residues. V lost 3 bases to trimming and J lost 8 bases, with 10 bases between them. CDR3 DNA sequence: TGTGCCAGCAGTTTTGTCCCGTTCGAAGCTTTCTTT. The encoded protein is CASSFVPFEAFF.

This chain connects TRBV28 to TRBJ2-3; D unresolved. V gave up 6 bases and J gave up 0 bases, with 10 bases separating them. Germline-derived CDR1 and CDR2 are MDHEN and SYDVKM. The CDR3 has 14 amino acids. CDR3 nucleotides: TGTGCCAGCAGCCCGATGAGAAGCACAGATACGCAGTATTTT. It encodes CASSPMRSTDTQYF.